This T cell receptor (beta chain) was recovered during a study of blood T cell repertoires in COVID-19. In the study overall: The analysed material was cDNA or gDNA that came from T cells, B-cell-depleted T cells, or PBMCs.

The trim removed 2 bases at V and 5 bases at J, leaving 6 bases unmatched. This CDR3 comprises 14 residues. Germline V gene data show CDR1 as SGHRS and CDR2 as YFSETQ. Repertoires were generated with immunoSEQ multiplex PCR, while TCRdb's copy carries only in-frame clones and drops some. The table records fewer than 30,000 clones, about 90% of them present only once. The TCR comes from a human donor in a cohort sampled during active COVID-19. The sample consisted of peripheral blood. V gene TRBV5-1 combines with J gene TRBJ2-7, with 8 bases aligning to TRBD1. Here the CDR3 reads CASSFRQGSDEQYF. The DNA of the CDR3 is TGCGCCAGCAGCTTCCGACAGGGGAGCGACGAGCAGTACTTC.